A single sample is the source of the 25 T cell receptor beta chains below, sequenced in a study of T cell repertoires in ileal Crohn's disease. The table came from immunoSEQ multiplex PCR; TCRdb's copy has only in-frame clones and leaves some out. The sample carries 16,000 or so clones, 80% to 95% recorded once. Regarding time point: inflamed ileum from the surgical specimen. Sequencing was performed on ileal tissue. Receptor source: an adult with Crohn's disease.

The rearrangement uses TRBV6-7 and TRBJ2-2; TRBD1 might be the D (6 bases). Being an ORF, TRBV6-7 has a function that is uncertain. V dropped 9 bases and J dropped 5 bases, with 16 bases sitting between them. This CDR3 is 14 amino acids long. CDR3 nucleotides: TGTGCCAGTCCCTGCAAGGGGGAGACCGGGGAGCTGTTTTTT. As protein: CASPCKGETGELFF.

The V and J genes are TRBV5-1 and TRBJ2-2; tentatively, D is TRBD1 (6 bases). The V gene lost 3 bases and the J gene lost 5 bases, with 8 bases spanning the gap. The V gene's germline CDR1 is SGHRS and CDR2 YFSETQ. The CDR3 is 13 amino acids. The CDR3 region is CASSYQGTGELFF. The CDR3 nucleotides read TGCGCCAGCAGCTATCAGGGGACCGGGGAGCTGTTTTTT.

The V call is TRBV28, the J call TRBJ1-1; D call uncertain. The CDR3 loop spans 17 amino acids. Germline-derived CDR1 and CDR2 are MDHEN and SYDVKM. V lost 5 bases to trimming and J lost 0 bases, with 19 bases between them. Here the CDR3 reads CASSQHGRQTLNTEAFF. As DNA, the CDR3 is TGTGCCAGCAGTCAACACGGACGGCAAACTTTGAACACTGAAGCTTTCTTT.

The chain carries TRBV27 and TRBJ2-5; possibly TRBD2 for D (6 bases). Trimming took off 5 bases at V and 5 bases at J, with 24 bases between the two ends. The CDR3 is 17 amino acids. The germline CDR1 and CDR2 sequences are MNHEY and SMNVEV (reference sequence). CDR3 loop: CASSPLGRPARSETQYF. CDR3 coding DNA: TGTGCCAGCAGTCCCCTGGGGAGGCCCGCCCGGTCGGAGACCCAGTACTTC.

This clone was observed a single time. This chain joins TRBV7-9 and TRBJ1-5; D not certain. CDR1 and CDR2 (germline): SEHNR, FQNEAQ (reference sequence). Trimming took off 3 bases at V and 6 bases at J, with 6 bases between the two ends. CDR3 length: 12 amino acids. Here the CDR3 DNA reads TGTGCCAGCAGCTTTGGCGCTCAGCCCCAGCATTTT. Protein product: CASSFGAQPQHF. The variable domain in full, with the rest retrieved from reference TRBV7-9 and TRBJ1-5, is DTGVSQNPRHKITKRGQNVTFRCDPISEHNRLYWYRQTLGQGPEFLTYFQNEAQLEKSRLLSDRFSAERPKGSFSTLEIQRTEQGDSAMYLCASSFGAQPQHFGDGTRLSIL.

This chain uses TRBV6-1 with TRBJ1-2; D not resolved. V shed 1 base and J shed 3 bases, with 12 bases lying between them. The CDR3 contains 15 residues. Germline CDR1 and CDR2: MNHNS and SASEGT. The CDR3 reads CASSEGSGGHYGYTF. The CDR3 nucleotides are TGTGCCAGCAGTGAAGGAAGCGGAGGGCACTATGGCTACACCTTC.

This clone was seen only once. The CDR3 sequence: CASSRGQGVGYEQYF. CDR3 sequence (DNA): TGCGCCAGCAGCCGGGGACAGGGGGTAGGCTACGAGCAGTACTTC. The V and J genes are TRBV5-1 and TRBJ2-7; 11 bases are shared with TRBD1. Germline V gives CDR1 SGHRS, CDR2 YFSETQ. This CDR3 is built from 15 residues. Unmatched junction bases numbered 6, after V lost 4 bases and J lost 3 bases.

J is TRBJ2-7 and V is TRBV11-1, with 8 nucleotides matching TRBD1. The germline gives CDR1 SGHAT, CDR2 FQDESV (reference sequence). This CDR3 has 15 residues. The V and J ends lost 1 base and 7 bases, in that order; junction bases with no gene match: 9. The CDR3 nucleotides are TGTGCCAGCAGCTTAGGGTCGGCAGGGGGCGAGGAGCAGTACTTC. Translating it yields CASSLGSAGGEEQYF. The variable domain in full, completed from reference TRBV11-1 and TRBJ2-7, reads EAEVAQSPRYKITEKSQAVAFWCDPISGHATLYWYRQILGQGPELLVQFQDESVVDDSQLPKDRFSAERLKGVDSTLKIQPAELGDSAMYLCASSLGSAGGEEQYFGPGTRLTVT.

This clone was found once. The chain links TRBV2 to TRBJ2-3; possibly TRBD2 for D (6 bases). V was trimmed by 5 bases and J by 2 bases, leaving 14 bases between them. The CDR3 loop spans 15 amino acids. Per the germline V gene, CDR1 is SNHLY and CDR2 is FYNNEI. The CDR3, as DNA: TGTGCCAGCAGTAGAAGGGGACTTTCCACAGATACGCAGTATTTT. Translation: CASSRRGLSTDTQYF.

The CDR3 DNA is TGTGCCAGCACCTCCCGGGGGTATGGAGAAGCTTTCTTT. It translates to CASTSRGYGEAFF. The V call is TRBV28, the J call TRBJ1-1; D possibly corresponds to TRBD1 (5 bases). From germline, CDR1 is MDHEN and CDR2 SYDVKM. Trimming shortened V by 7 bases and J by 8 bases, and 17 bases separated the two germline ends. The CDR3 covers 13 residues. The variable domain in full, with the rest retrieved from reference TRBV28 and TRBJ1-1, is DVKVTQSSRYLVKRTGEKVFLECVQDMDHENMFWYRQDPGLGLRLIYFSYDVKMKEKGDIPEGYSVSREKKERFSLILESASTNQTSMYLCASTSRGYGEAFFGQGTRLTVV.

This clone has only one observation. The chain carries TRBV19 and TRBJ1-2; D is undetermined. V gave up 2 bases and J gave up 6 bases, with 13 bases separating them. Germline V gives CDR1 LNHDA, CDR2 SQIVND (reference sequence). The length of the CDR3 is 14 residues. The CDR3 sequence: CASSIFEDGHGYTF. The CDR3 coding sequence is TGTGCCAGTAGTATATTTGAGGATGGGCATGGCTACACCTTC.

The chain combines TRBV5-4 with TRBJ1-1; 9 bases line up with TRBD1. This CDR3 is built from 15 residues. Trimming cost V 3 bases and J 2 bases; bases outside gene matches: 5. The V gene's germline CDR1 is SGHNT and CDR2 YYREEE (reference sequence). CDR3 loop: CASSSPGQGNTEAFF. DNA for the CDR3: TGTGCCAGCAGCTCCCCGGGACAGGGAAACACTGAAGCTTTCTTT.

The genes are TRBV18 and TRBJ1-1, with TRBD1 matching over 8 bases. The V segment lost 3 bases and the J segment 4 bases; nucleotides outside the gene matches: 4. In germline, CDR1 is KGHSH, CDR2 LQKENI. CDR3 length: 14 amino acids. This CDR3 is CASSPQGAGTEAFF. CDR3 nucleotides: TGTGCCAGCTCACCCCAGGGGGCTGGCACTGAAGCTTTCTTT.

This chain uses TRBV28 with TRBJ2-7; 7 bases match TRBD2. The V gene's germline CDR1 is MDHEN and CDR2 SYDVKM. The length of the CDR3 is 14 residues. V shed 6 bases, J shed 3 bases, and the junction held 8 bases outside the gene matches. CDR3 sequence: CASSLERGNYEQYF. The CDR3, as DNA: TGTGCCAGCAGCCTAGAGCGGGGAAACTACGAGCAGTACTTC.

The chain is built from TRBV6-1 and TRBJ1-2, with D uncertain. The CDR3 loop spans 13 amino acids. Deletions cut 6 bases from V and 3 bases from J, with 11 bases between. Germline V gives CDR1 MNHNS, CDR2 SASEGT. This chain's CDR3 is CASSEAGDYGYTF. The CDR3 region has the DNA TGTGCCAGCAGCGAGGCTGGGGACTATGGCTACACCTTC.

The chain has TRBV15 and TRBJ2-1; tentatively, D is TRBD1 (5 bases). This CDR3 spans 16 amino acids. The ends were cut back, 6 bases at V and 1 base at J, with 16 bases in the middle. CDR1 and CDR2 from the germline V gene are LNHNV and YYDKDF (reference sequence). CDR3 DNA sequence: TGTGCCACCAGAAGCCGTGGAAGGGGTTCCTACAATGAGCAGTTCTTC. Residues: CATRSRGRGSYNEQFF.

A single count supports this clone. The chain recombines TRBV18 with TRBJ2-7; 8 bases map to TRBD2. The CDR3 has 14 residues. Trimming took 3 bases from V and 3 from J; bases not matched to a gene: 4. In germline, CDR1 is KGHSH, CDR2 LQKENI. The CDR3 protein is CASSPGGGVYEQYF. The CDR3 nucleotides are TGTGCCAGCTCACCCGGGGGGGGAGTCTACGAGCAGTACTTC.

The chain couples TRBV6-5 to TRBJ2-1, with 11 bases aligning to TRBD2. This CDR3 has 15 residues. The V gene end was trimmed by 7 bases and the J gene end by 7 bases; junction bases not matched to a gene: 9. Germline CDR1 is MNHEY and CDR2 is SVGAGI. CDR3 residues: CASTHSASGGNEQFF. The CDR3 coding sequence is TGTGCCAGCACCCACTCGGCTAGCGGGGGGAATGAGCAGTTCTTC.

This clone was seen only once. V gene TRBV6-4 combines with J gene TRBJ1-1; no clear D. Germline CDR1 and CDR2: MRHNA and SNTAGT. This CDR3 comprises 13 residues. Trimming took 5 bases from V and 3 from J, leaving 10 bases between them. DNA for the CDR3: TGTGCCAGCAGTTTCCGGGTCGACACTGAAGCTTTCTTT. It yields the protein CASSFRVDTEAFF.

This sequence joins TRBV7-3 and TRBJ2-3, with TRBD2 as a possible D gene (5 bases). Germline V CDR1 and CDR2: SGHTA, FQGTGA. The CDR3 runs to 13 residues. Trimming pared 5 bases from V and 8 bases from J, leaving 14 bases between. The CDR3 here is CASSVVTMGTQYF. The CDR3 DNA reads as TGTGCCAGCAGCGTGGTGACTATGGGTACGCAGTATTTT.

CDR3 amino acids: CASSLRFANTGELFF. The CDR3 nucleotides read TGTGCCAGCAGTTTACGGTTCGCGAACACCGGGGAGCTGTTTTTT. The chain is built from TRBV27 and TRBJ2-2; D is unclear. V was clipped by 2 bases and J by 0 bases, with 7 bases between them. Germline CDR1 reads MNHEY; CDR2 reads SMNVEV (reference sequence). This CDR3 region has 15 residues.

The V call is TRBV11-2, the J call TRBJ2-7, with D perhaps TRBD1 or TRBD2 (5 bases each). V was cut by 4 bases and J by 0 bases, with 7 bases left in between. CDR3 length equals 13 residues. The germline V gene has CDR1 SGHAT and CDR2 FQNNGV. CDR3 sequence: CASSWDGSYEQYF. The CDR3, as DNA: TGTGCCAGCAGCTGGGACGGCTCCTACGAGCAGTACTTC.

The rearrangement joins TRBV9 to TRBJ2-2; D gene uncertain. The germline gives CDR1 SGDLS, CDR2 YYNGEE. The germline V and J ends were trimmed by 9 bases and 4 bases, with 13 bases remaining between them. The length of the CDR3 is 13 residues. The CDR3 DNA reads as TGTGCCACCACACGAGGCCGCACCGGGGAGCTGTTTTTT. It is translated as CATTRGRTGELFF.

This clone was counted once. The V gene is TRBV10-3, the J gene TRBJ1-2; D not resolved. The CDR3 spans 13 residues. The V and J ends lost 5 bases and 2 bases respectively, with 9 bases between them. Germline-derived CDR1 and CDR2 are ENHRY and SYGVKD. The DNA of the CDR3 is TGTGCCATCAGTACGATTTTGAACTATGGCTACACCTTC. Protein product: CAISTILNYGYTF.

J is TRBJ2-7 and V is TRBV5-1, with 10 bases aligning to TRBD2. The germline V gene has CDR1 SGHRS and CDR2 YFSETQ. J was trimmed by 3 bases and V by 4 bases; bases with no gene match: 7. This CDR3 is built from 15 residues. CDR3 nucleotide sequence: TGCGCCAGCAGCGTCGGGACTAGCGCGAACTACGAGCAGTACTTC. Translated: CASSVGTSANYEQYF.